The present T cell receptor beta chain was sequenced within a study of T cells in Graves' hyperthyroidism and ophthalmopathy. Findings and limits, study-wide: Within blood appeared most thyroid clonotypes that had expanded above 0.001.

V shed 6 bases and J 3 bases; nucleotides not matched to a gene: 7. CDR1 is LGHDT, CDR2 YNNKEL, per germline (reference sequence). The CDR3 contains 15 residues. Regions amplified from RNA transcripts were the TCR beta CDR3 regions. When the TCR CDR3 underwent first-round RT-PCR, the HTBI primer set was used. Using its own MiXCR run on the multiplex PCR reads, TCRdb lists one record per CDR3 protein. Of more than 500,000 distinct CDR3 sequences in the sample, roughly a sixth were seen once. This clonotype was seen a handful of times. What it binds is not known. The receptor was isolated from a woman in her 30s with Graves' ophthalmopathy. V gene TRBV3-1 combines with J gene TRBJ2-2; 7 nucleotides match TRBD2. Source material: blood. The CDR3 here is CASSKRGGDTGELFF. DNA of the CDR3: TGTGCCAGCAGTAAGCGGGGAGGGGACACCGGGGAGCTGTTTTTT.